This T cell receptor beta chain was observed in a study of cytomegalovirus exposure and HLA in healthy donors. Study conclusions and caveats: Available immune exposure information covered CMV serostatus only.

This CDR3 has 17 amino acids. Trimming cost V 2 bases and J 0 bases, with 13 bases left between them. The V gene's germline CDR1 is SGHVS and CDR2 FQNEAQ. All the people who gave samples were healthy bone marrow donors. PCR was performed using 60 Vbeta and 13 Jbeta primers. Here immunoSEQ multiplex PCR was the method, and the copy in TCRdb shows in-frame clones only, minus some. The data contain some 93,000 clones, about 66% of them seen just once; the ten biggest clones take up more than 5%. Details on this clone: Its antigen is still unknown.

This receptor was identified in a boy aged 5-17 years in good health and CMV-seropositive. Input material: PBMCs. The rearrangement joins TRBV7-8 to TRBJ1-4; D is unresolved. The CDR3 protein is CASSLRPPGATNEKLFF. CDR3 coding DNA: TGTGCCAGCAGCTTACGGCCCCCGGGTGCAACTAATGAAAAACTGTTTTTT.